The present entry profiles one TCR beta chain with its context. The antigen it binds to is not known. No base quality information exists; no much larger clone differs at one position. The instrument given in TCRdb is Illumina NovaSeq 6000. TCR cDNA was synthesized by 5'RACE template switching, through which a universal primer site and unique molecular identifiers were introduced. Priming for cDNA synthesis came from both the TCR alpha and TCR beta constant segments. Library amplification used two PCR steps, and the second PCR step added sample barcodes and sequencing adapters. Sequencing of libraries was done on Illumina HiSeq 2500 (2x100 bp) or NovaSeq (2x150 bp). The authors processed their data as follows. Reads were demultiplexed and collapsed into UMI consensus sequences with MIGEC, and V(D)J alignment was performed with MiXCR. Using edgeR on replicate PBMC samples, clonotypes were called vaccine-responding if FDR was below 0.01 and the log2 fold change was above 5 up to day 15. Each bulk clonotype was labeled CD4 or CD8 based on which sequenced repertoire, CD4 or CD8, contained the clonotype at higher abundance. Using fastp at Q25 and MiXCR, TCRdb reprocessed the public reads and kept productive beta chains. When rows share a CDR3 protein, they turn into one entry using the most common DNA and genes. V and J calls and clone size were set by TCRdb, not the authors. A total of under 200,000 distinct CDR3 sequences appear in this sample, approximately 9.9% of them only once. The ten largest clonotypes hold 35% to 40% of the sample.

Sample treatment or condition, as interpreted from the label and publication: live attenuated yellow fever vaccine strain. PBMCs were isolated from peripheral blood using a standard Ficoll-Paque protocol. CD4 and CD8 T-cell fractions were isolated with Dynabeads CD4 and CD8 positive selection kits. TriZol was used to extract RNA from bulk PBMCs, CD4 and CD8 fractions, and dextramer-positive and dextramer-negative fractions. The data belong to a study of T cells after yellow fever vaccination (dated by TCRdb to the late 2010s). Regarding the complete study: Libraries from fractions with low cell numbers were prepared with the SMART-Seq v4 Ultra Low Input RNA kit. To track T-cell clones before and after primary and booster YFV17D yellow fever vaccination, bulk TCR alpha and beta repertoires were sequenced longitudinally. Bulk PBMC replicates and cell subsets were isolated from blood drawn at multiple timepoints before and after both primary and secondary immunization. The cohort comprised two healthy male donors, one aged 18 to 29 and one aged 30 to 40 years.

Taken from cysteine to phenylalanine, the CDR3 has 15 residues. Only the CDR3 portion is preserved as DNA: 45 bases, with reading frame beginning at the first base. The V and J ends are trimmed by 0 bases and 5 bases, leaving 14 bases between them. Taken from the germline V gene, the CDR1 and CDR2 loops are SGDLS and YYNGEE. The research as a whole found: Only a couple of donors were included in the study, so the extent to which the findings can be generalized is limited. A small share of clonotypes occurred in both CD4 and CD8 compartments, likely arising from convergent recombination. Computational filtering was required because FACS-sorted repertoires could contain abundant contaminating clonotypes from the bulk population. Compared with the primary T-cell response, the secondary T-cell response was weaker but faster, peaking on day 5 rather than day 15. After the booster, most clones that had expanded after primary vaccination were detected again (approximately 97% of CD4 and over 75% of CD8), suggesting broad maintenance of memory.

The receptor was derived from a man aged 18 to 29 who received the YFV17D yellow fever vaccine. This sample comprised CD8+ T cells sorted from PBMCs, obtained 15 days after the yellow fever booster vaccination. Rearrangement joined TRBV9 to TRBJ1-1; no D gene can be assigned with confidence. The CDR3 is CASSVDGDWGTEAFF. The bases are TGTGCCAGCAGCGTAGATGGTGATTGGGGAACTGAAGCTTTCTTT.